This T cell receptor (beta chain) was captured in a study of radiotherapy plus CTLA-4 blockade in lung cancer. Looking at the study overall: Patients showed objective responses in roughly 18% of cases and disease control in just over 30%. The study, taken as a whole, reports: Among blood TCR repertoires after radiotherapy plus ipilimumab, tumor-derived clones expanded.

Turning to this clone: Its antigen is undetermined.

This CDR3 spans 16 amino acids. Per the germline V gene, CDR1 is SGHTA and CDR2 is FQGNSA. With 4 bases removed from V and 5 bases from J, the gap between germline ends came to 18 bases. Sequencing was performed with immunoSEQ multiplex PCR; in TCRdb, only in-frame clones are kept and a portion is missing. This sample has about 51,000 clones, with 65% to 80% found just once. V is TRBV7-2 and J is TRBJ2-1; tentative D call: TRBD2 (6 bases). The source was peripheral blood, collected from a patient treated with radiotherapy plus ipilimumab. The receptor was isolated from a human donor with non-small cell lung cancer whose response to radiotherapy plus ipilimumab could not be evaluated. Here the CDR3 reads CASSSPGAGRNNEQFF. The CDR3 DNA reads TGTGCCAGCAGCTCCCCGGGCGCGGGGAGGAACAATGAGCAGTTCTTC.